This T cell receptor (beta chain) appears in the sequencing data of a study of T cells in tumors after PD-1 blockade. Study context: Treatment was either pembrolizumab 200 mg every 3 weeks or cemiplimab 350 mg every 2 weeks. Daily vismodegib 150 mg continued in a subset of anti-PD-1-treated patients. Overall study results and limits: Blood contained approximately 43% of the tumor's TCR clonotypes.

Profiled with immunoSEQ multiplex PCR; TCRdb holds only in-frame clones, not every one. Among 60,000 or so clones, 80% were seen once, and the ten largest hold roughly an eighth. Remarks on this clone: Its antigen remains unidentified.

The CDR3 is 14 amino acids. V gave up 5 bases and J gave up 6 bases, with 14 bases separating them. Germline assignment: CDR1 LNHDA and CDR2 SQIVND (reference sequence). This material consisted of PBMCs, taken before anti-PD-1 treatment. The TCR was taken from a human donor with basal cell carcinoma. The chain is built from TRBV19 and TRBJ1-5; a weak D match, TRBD1 (6 bases). The CDR3 loop is CASSPGGTAQPQHF. For the CDR3, the DNA is TGTGCCAGTAGTCCCGGGGGCACGGCTCAGCCCCAGCATTTT.